The 6 T cell receptor beta chains listed next were all sequenced from one sample in a study of cytomegalovirus exposure and HLA in healthy donors. The PCR contained 60 Vbeta and 13 Jbeta primers. This table comes from immunoSEQ multiplex PCR, and its TCRdb copy is limited to in-frame clones, with some not included. The repertoire holds fewer than 85,000 clones, with 84% as singletons. The sample consisted of PBMCs. Source of these receptors: an older man in good health and CMV-seropositive.

Here the CDR3 DNA reads TGTGCCAGCAGTTTGGACAGGGCTGGAGGGGAGCAGTACTTC. Its translation is CASSLDRAGGEQYF. The rearrangement joins TRBV27 to TRBJ2-7, with 8 positions matching TRBD1. J gave up 7 bases and V 3 bases, and 8 bases lay outside the gene matches. The CDR3 covers 14 residues. CDR1 is MNHEY and CDR2 is SMNVEV in the germline V gene (reference sequence).

The chain carries TRBV6-5 and TRBJ2-2, with 7 bases identical to TRBD2. The germline CDR1 and CDR2 sequences are MNHEY and SVGAGI. CDR3 size: 14 residues. Trimming at V came to 0 bases and at J to 7 bases, leaving 2 bases not matched to a gene. In nucleotides, the CDR3 is TGTGCCAGCAGTTACTCTGCGGGAGTCGGGGAGCTGTTTTTT. Protein: CASSYSAGVGELFF.

The chain carries TRBV28 and TRBJ2-4, with 8 bases aligning to TRBD2. Germline-derived CDR1 and CDR2 are MDHEN and SYDVKM. This CDR3 spans 14 amino acids. V was clipped by 6 bases and J by 5 bases; unmatched bases: 6. CDR3 nucleotides: TGTGCCAGCAGCCCGGGACTAGGACAAAACATTCAGTACTTC. Its translation: CASSPGLGQNIQYF.

This clone was observed a few times. This chain uses TRBV11-2 with TRBJ2-1; D not resolved. With 0 bases removed from V and 2 bases from J, the gap between germline ends came to 5 bases. The CDR3 runs to 14 residues. Germline V gene data show CDR1 as SGHAT and CDR2 as FQNNGV. CDR3 nucleotide sequence: TGTGCCAGCAGCTTAGATCCTCCCTACAATGAGCAGTTCTTC. Protein: CASSLDPPYNEQFF.

The V call is TRBV5-1, the J call TRBJ1-2; unclear D gene. V was pared by 4 bases and J by 0 bases, with 7 bases between. From germline, CDR1 is SGHRS and CDR2 YFSETQ. CDR3 size: 13 residues. Written as DNA, the CDR3 is TGCGCCAGCAGCCTATATGCTAACTATGGCTACACCTTC. Its translation: CASSLYANYGYTF.

CDR3 DNA sequence: TGTGCCAGCAGTTACGGGGCTAGTAAAAGGTACAATGAGCAGTTCTTC. Amino acid sequence: CASSYGASKRYNEQFF. This chain uses TRBV6-5 with TRBJ2-1, with D perhaps matching TRBD1 (5 bases). The germline V gene encodes CDR1 MNHEY and CDR2 SVGAGI. Trimming removed 2 bases at V and 4 bases at J, with 15 bases between. The CDR3 length is 16 residues.